One and the same sample provided the 12 T cell receptor beta chains below, sequenced in a study of human T cells and chemical hapten exposure. TCRdb independently ran MiXCR on the RACE reads; one entry per CDR3 protein. This sample has about 260,000 distinct CDR3 sequences, with approximately 8.4% found just once. Time point of the sample: pre-sensitization, week 0. As to treatment: therapeutic diphenylcyclopropenone sensitization with weekly scalp DPC. This material consisted of whole blood, taken in connection with sensitization to the hapten diphenylcyclopropenone (DPC). Source of these receptors: a woman aged 40 to 49 with alopecia areata. Some clones in this sample may be carry-over from other donors' samples.

This clonotype has only a few counts. The rearrangement links TRBV6-2 or TRBV6-3 to TRBJ1-2; 8 nucleotides align to TRBD1. The CDR3 has 13 residues. Germline V gene data show CDR1 as MNHEY and CDR2 as SVGEGT. The V and J ends lost 5 bases and 13 bases, in that order; junction bases with no gene match: 12. CDR3 loop: CASSPFVRGRGTF. CDR3 coding DNA: TGTGCCAGCAGTCCATTCGTCAGGGGGCGAGGCACCTTC.

The chain uses TRBV27 and TRBJ1-4, with 8 positions matching TRBD1. The CDR3 extends over 16 amino acids. Germline V gives CDR1 MNHEY, CDR2 SMNVEV (reference sequence). Trimming at V came to 5 bases and at J to 6 bases, leaving 11 bases not matched to a gene. The CDR3 sequence: CASSTTPDRVDEKLFF. The CDR3 DNA sequence: TGTGCCAGCAGTACCACCCCGGACAGGGTGGATGAAAAACTGTTTTTT.

The chain recombines TRBV7-9 with TRBJ2-2, with TRBD2 matching 10 bases. CDR3 size: 17 residues. Germline CDR1 reads SEHNR; CDR2 reads FQNEAQ (reference sequence). The V and J ends lost 5 bases and 2 bases, in that order; junction bases with no gene match: 8. In nucleotides, the CDR3 is TGTGCCAGCAGCCCTCTTCTAGCGGGGGAAAACACCGGGGAGCTGTTTTTT. Translated, it gives CASSPLLAGENTGELFF.

The gene calls are TRBV29-1 and TRBJ2-7, with a tentative D call TRBD2 (6 bases). V was pared by 7 bases and J by 2 bases, with 15 bases between. Per the germline V gene, CDR1 is SQVTM and CDR2 is ANQGSEA. The CDR3 is made up of 13 amino acids. CDR3 sequence: CSAVPGAPYEQYF. CDR3 DNA: TGCAGCGCCGTTCCGGGAGCTCCCTACGAGCAGTACTTC.

The chain uses TRBV12-3 or TRBV12-4 and TRBJ2-3, with TRBD1 as a possible D gene (5 bases). The CDR3 length is 13 residues. V was pared by 6 bases and J by 6 bases, with 13 bases between. The CDR3 loop reads CASSQGRPDTQYF. CDR3 in DNA: TGTGCCAGCAGCCAGGGAAGGCCTGATACGCAGTATTTT.

In DNA form, the CDR3 reads TGTGCCAGCCGGGGACAGGGGTCGAGGGAAAAACTGTTTTTT. Translation: CASRGQGSREKLFF. The chain links TRBV27 to TRBJ1-4; 10 bases are shared with TRBD1. J was trimmed by 8 bases and V by 8 bases; bases with no gene match: 8. The CDR3 is made up of 14 amino acids. CDR1 and CDR2 (germline): MNHEY, SMNVEV (reference sequence).

V is TRBV25-1 and J is TRBJ2-3, with 9 bases that match TRBD2. Unmatched junction bases numbered 7, after V lost 4 bases and J lost 5 bases. This CDR3 region has 15 residues. The germline V gene encodes CDR1 MGHDK and CDR2 SYGVNS. The CDR3 DNA is TGTGCCAGCAGTGTATTAGCGGGAGCTGTAGATACGCAGTATTTT. Its protein is CASSVLAGAVDTQYF.

This clonotype was detected ten times or more. The chain joins TRBV12-3 or TRBV12-4 to TRBJ2-1; no reliable D call. This CDR3 spans 14 amino acids. Trimming shortened V by 5 bases and J by 4 bases, and 12 bases separated the two germline ends. Written as DNA, the CDR3 is TGTGCCAGCAGTGTGGCCGCGAGTTACAATGAGCAGTTCTTC. Its protein product is CASSVAASYNEQFF.

The table lists this clonotype with many counts. The V call is TRBV29-1, the J call TRBJ2-3; the match to TRBD1 covers 7 bases. Losses at the gene ends were 6 bases for V and 2 bases for J; bases not matched to a gene: 5. CDR1 and CDR2 from the germline V gene are SQVTM and ANQGSEA. The CDR3 sequence is 13 residues long. The CDR3 reads CSVRQGITDTQYF. In nucleotides, the CDR3 is TGCAGCGTAAGACAGGGAATCACAGATACGCAGTATTTT.

The CDR3 DNA reads TGTGCCAGCAGTTCACAGGGCTTCTCCTACGAGCAGTACTTC. It is translated as CASSSQGFSYEQYF. The rearrangement joins TRBV27 to TRBJ2-7; tentative D call: TRBD1 (6 bases). The length of the CDR3 is 14 residues. Germline CDR1 reads MNHEY; CDR2 reads SMNVEV (reference sequence). Between the trimmed V and J ends, which lost 4 bases and 0 bases, there was a span of 10 bases.

There are a few counts of this clonotype. The V and J genes are TRBV4-3 and TRBJ1-1, with a possible D match to TRBD1 (5 bases). The CDR3 length is 15 residues. Trimming shortened V by 0 bases and J by 11 bases, and 19 bases separated the two germline ends. CDR1 is LGHNA and CDR2 is YSLEER in the germline V gene. The CDR3 sequence is CASSQDFARGAEAFF. The DNA of the CDR3 is TGCGCCAGCAGCCAAGATTTCGCGCGAGGGGCAGAGGCTTTCTTT.

This clonotype has at least ten counts. The chain recombines TRBV3-1 with TRBJ1-2; D not certain. V was shortened by 1 base and J by 4 bases, with 13 bases between the two germline ends. The CDR3 length is 15 residues. Germline V gene sequence: CDR1 LGHDT, CDR2 YNNKEL (reference sequence). The CDR3 reads CASSQVRLGTYGYTF. The CDR3 DNA is TGTGCCAGCAGCCAAGTTCGACTGGGAACCTATGGCTACACCTTC.